This T cell receptor (beta chain) appears in the sequencing data of a study of blood T cell repertoires in COVID-19. For the study at large: PBMCs, B-cell-depleted T cells, or T cells were the source of the cDNA or gDNA that made up the material.

CDR1 and CDR2 from the germline V gene are MNHEY and SVGAGI. V was cut by 6 bases and J by 2 bases, with 5 bases left in between. There are 11 residues in the CDR3. In the original analysis: Using reference gene primer amplification, nucleated cell counts were estimated. Clones were sequenced by immunoSEQ multiplex PCR, and TCRdb holds only the in-frame ones, with some missing. The DNA gave D and trimming, while V, J and clone size come from that table. The table includes 150,000 to 200,000 clones, around 85% detected once. The chain recombines TRBV6-5 with TRBJ2-7; TRBD2 might be the D (5 bases). This receptor was obtained from a human donor in a cohort sampled during active COVID-19. Source material: peripheral blood. For the CDR3, the DNA is TGTGCCAGCAGGGAGGCCTACGAGCAGTACTTC. It translates to CASREAYEQYF.